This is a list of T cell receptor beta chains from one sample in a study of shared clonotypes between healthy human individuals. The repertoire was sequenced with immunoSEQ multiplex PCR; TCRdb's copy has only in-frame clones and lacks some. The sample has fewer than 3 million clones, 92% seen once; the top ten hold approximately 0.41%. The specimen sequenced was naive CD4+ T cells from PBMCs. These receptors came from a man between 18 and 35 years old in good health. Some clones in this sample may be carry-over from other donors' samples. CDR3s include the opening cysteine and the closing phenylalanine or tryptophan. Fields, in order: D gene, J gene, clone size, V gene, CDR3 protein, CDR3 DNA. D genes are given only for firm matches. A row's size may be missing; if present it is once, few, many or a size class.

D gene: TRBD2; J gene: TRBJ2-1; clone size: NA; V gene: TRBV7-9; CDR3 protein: CASSPGLAGRYNEQFF; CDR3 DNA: TGTGCCAGCAGCCCCGGACTAGCGGGACGCTACAATGAGCAGTTCTTC
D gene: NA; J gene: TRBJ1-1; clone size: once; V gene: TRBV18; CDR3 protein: CASSPSPLPLIEAFF; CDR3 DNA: TGTGCCAGCTCTCCAAGTCCCCTCCCCCTCATTGAAGCTTTCTTT
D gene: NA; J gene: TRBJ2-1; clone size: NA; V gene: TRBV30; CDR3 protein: CACREYNEQFF; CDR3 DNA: TGTGCCTGCCGGGAGTACAATGAGCAGTTCTTC
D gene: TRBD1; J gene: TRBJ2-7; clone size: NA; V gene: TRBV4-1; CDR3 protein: CASSQGTDRDRYEQYF; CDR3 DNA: TGCGCCAGCAGCCAAGGGACCGACAGGGACCGGTACGAGCAGTACTTC
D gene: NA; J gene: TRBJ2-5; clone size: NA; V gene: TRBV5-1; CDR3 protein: CASSLAGLQETQYF; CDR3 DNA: TGCGCCAGCAGCTTGGCGGGGCTTCAAGAGACCCAGTACTTC
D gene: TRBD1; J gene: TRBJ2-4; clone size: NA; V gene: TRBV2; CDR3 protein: CASRTRRGRVNIQYF; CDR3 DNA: TGTGCCAGCAGGACGCGCAGGGGGCGCGTGAACATTCAGTACTTC
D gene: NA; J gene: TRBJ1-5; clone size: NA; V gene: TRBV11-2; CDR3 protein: CASSISYNQPQHF; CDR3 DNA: TGTGCCAGCAGTATCTCTTACAATCAGCCCCAGCATTTT
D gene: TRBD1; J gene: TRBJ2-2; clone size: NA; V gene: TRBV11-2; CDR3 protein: CASKAGGNTGELFF; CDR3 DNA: TGTGCCAGCAAGGCAGGGGGAAACACCGGGGAGCTGTTTTTT
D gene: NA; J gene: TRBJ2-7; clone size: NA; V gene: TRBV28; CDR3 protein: CASTAGIYEQYF; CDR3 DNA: TGTGCCAGCACCGCAGGGATCTACGAGCAGTACTTC
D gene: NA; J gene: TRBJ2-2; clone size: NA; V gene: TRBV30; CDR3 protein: CAWSPKSQGTGELFF; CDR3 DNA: TGTGCCTGGAGTCCTAAATCGCAGGGGACCGGGGAGCTGTTTTTT
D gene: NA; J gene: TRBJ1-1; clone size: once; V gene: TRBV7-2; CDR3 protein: CASSMERNTEAFF; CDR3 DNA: TGTGCCAGCAGCATGGAGAGGAACACTGAAGCTTTCTTT
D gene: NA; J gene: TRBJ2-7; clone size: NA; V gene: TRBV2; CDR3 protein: CASSYSYEQYF; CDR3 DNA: TGTGCCAGCAGTTACTCCTACGAGCAGTACTTC
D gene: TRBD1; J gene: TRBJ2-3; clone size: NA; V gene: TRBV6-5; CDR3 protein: CASSSGQGRYTDTQYF; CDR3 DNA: TGTGCCAGCAGTTCCGGACAGGGTAGATACACAGATACGCAGTATTTT
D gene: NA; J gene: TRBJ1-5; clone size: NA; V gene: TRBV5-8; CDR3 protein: CASSWGQPQHF; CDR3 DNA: TGTGCCAGCAGCTGGGGGCAGCCCCAGCATTTT
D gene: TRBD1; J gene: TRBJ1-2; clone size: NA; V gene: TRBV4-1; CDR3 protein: CASSQAGTGVEIGGYTF; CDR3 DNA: TGCGCCAGCAGCCAAGCCGGGACAGGGGTAGAGATTGGCGGCTACACCTTC
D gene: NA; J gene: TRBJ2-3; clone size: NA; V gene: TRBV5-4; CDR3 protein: CASSLRIQLSTDTQYF; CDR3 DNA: TGTGCCAGCAGCTTAAGAATACAGCTAAGCACAGATACGCAGTATTTT
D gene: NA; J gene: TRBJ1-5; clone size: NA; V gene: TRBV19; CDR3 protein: CASILDGNSNQPQHF; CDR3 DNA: TGTGCCAGTATACTGGACGGTAATAGCAATCAGCCCCAGCATTTT
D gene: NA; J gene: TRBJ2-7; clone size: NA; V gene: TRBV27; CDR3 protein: CASSRLGGGYEQYF; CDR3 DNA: TGTGCCAGCAGTCGCCTAGGGGGTGGGTACGAGCAGTACTTC
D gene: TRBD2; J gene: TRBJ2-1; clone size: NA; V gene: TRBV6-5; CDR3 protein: CASSLTSGIFNEQFF; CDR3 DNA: TGTGCCAGCAGTTTAACTAGCGGGATTTTCAATGAGCAGTTCTTC
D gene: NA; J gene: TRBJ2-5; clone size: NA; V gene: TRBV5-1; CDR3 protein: CASSTFDRQETQYF; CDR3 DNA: TGCGCCAGCAGCACCTTCGACAGGCAAGAGACCCAGTACTTC
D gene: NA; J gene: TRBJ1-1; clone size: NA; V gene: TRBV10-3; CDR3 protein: CAWLMGARLKMNTEAFF; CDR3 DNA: TGTGCCTGGCTCATGGGGGCGCGTCTAAAGATGAACACTGAAGCTTTCTTT
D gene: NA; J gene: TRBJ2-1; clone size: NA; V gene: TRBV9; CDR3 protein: CASSRDQNSYNEQFF; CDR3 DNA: TGTGCCAGCAGCAGAGACCAAAACTCCTACAATGAGCAGTTCTTC